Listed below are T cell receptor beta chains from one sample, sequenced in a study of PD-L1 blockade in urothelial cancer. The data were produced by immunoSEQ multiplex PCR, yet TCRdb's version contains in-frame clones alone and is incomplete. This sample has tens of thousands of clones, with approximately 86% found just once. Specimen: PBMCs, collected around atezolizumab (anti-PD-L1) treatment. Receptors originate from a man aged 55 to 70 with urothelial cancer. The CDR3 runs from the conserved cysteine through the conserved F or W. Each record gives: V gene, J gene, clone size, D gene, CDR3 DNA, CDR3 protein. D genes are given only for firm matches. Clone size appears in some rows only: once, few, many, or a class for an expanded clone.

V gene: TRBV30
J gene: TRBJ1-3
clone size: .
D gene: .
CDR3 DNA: TGTGCCTGGAGTGTACTCGGGGGGTCCGGAAACACCATATATTTT
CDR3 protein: CAWSVLGGSGNTIYF

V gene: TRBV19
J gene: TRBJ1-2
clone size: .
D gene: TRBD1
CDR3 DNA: TGTGCCAGCTACGACAGGGGAAGGAACTATGGCTACACCTTC
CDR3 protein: CASYDRGRNYGYTF

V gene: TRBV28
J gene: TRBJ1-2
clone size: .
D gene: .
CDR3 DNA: TGTGCCAGCAGTGTAAGGGGGGGCAGCAACTATGGCTACACCTTC
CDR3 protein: CASSVRGGSNYGYTF

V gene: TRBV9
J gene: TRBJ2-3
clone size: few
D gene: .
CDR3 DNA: TGTGCCAGCAGCCCACTGGGGGGGCGTGCAGATACGCAGTATTTT
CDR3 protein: CASSPLGGRADTQYF

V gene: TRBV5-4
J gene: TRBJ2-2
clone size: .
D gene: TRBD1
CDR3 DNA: TGTGCCAGCAGCTTGCAAGCAGGGGGCATAACCGGGGAGCTGTTTTTT
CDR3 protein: CASSLQAGGITGELFF

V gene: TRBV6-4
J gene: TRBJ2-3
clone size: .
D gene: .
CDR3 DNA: TGTGCCAGCAGTGGAACCTCCGGCGGTACGCAGTATTTT
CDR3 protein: CASSGTSGGTQYF

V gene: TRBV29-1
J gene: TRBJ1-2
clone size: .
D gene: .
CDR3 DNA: TGCAGCGTTGATGGGGGTGGGGGGGCCTATGGCTACACCTTC
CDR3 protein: CSVDGGGGAYGYTF

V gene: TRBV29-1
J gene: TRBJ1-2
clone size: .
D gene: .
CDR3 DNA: TGCAGCGTTCTGGGCAGGGGAGACTATGGCTACACCTTC
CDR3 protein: CSVLGRGDYGYTF

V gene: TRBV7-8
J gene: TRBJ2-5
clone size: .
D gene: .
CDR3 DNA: TGTGCCAGCAGCTTAATGTTGGCAAGAGAGACCCAGTACTTC
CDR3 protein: CASSLMLARETQYF

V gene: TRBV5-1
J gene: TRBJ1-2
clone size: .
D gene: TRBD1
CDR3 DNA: TGCGCCAGCAGCTTGGGACAGGGCAACTATGGCTACACCTTC
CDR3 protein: CASSLGQGNYGYTF

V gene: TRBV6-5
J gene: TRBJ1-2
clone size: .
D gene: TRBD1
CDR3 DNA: TGTGCCAGCAGGGGGACAGGGTTGGGTGGCTACACCTTC
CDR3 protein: CASRGTGLGGYTF

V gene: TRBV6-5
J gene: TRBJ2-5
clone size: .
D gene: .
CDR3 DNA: TGTGCCAGCAGTTACTCGAGGACTTTGGGGGAGACCCAGTACTTC
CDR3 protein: CASSYSRTLGETQYF

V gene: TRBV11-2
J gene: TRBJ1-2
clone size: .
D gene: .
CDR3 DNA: TGTGCCAGCAGCTCTTTCGGTGGCTATGGCTACACCTTC
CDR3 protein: CASSSFGGYGYTF

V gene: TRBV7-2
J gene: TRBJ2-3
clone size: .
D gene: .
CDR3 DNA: TGTGCCAGCAGCTTAGTAGTAACAGATACGCAGTATTTT
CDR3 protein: CASSLVVTDTQYF

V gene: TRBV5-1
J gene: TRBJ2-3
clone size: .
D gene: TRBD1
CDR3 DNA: TGCGCCAGCAGCTCAGGGGGCGAGGCAGATACGCAGTATTTT
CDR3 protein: CASSSGGEADTQYF

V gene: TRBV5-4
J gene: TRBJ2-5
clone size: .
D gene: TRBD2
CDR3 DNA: TGTGCCAGCAGCCGGAGGAGTGGCGGGGGGCCCCAAGAGACCCAGTACTTC
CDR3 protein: CASSRRSGGGPQETQYF

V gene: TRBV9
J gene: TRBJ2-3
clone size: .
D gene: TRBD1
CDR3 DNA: TGTGCCAGCAGCGTAAGGGACAGGGGCCCAGATACGCAGTATTTT
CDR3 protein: CASSVRDRGPDTQYF

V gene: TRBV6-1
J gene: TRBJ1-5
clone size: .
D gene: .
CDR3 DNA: TGTGCCAGCAGTGATGGACAGACATATCAGCCCCAGCATTTT
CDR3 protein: CASSDGQTYQPQHF

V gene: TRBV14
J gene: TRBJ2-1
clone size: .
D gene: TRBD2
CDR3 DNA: TGTGCCAGCAGCCAAGGACTAGCGGGGGGGAGTGAGCAGTTCTTC
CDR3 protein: CASSQGLAGGSEQFF

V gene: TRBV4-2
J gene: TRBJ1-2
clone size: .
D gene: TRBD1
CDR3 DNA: TGTGCCAGCAGCCAAGATGACCCGACAGGGGGCTACTATGGCTACACCTTC
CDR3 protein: CASSQDDPTGGYYGYTF

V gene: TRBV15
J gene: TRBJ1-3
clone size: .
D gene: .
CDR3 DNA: TGTGCCACCAGCACAGGTGGAAACACCATATATTTT
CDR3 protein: CATSTGGNTIYF

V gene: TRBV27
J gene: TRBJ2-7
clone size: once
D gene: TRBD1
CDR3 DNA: TGTGCCAGCAGTTTAATCCCGGGACAGGGGGAGGGGGAGCAGTACTTC
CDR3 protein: CASSLIPGQGEGEQYF

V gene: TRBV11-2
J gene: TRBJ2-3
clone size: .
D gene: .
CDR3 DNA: TGTGCCAGCAGCTACGGAGCAGATACGCAGTATTTT
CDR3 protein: CASSYGADTQYF

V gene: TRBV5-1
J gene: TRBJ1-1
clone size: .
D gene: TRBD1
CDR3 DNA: TGCGCCAGCAGTTTCGGACAGGGGGTTGTTTTCGGCACTGAAGCTTTCTTT
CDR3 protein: CASSFGQGVVFGTEAFF

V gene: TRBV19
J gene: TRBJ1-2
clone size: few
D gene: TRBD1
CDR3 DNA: TGTGCCAGTAGCTTGGACAGGACGTATGGCTACACCTTC
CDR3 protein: CASSLDRTYGYTF

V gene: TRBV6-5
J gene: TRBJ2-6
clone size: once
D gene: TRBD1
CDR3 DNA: TGTGCCAGCCAGAGACAGGGGGAGTTCGGCGTCCTGACTTTC
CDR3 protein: CASQRQGEFGVLTF

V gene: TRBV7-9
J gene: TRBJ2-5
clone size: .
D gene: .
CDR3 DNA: TGTGCCAGCAGCTCCCTTCCCCGGCCGACAAGCCAAGAGACCCAGTACTTC
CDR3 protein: CASSSLPRPTSQETQYF

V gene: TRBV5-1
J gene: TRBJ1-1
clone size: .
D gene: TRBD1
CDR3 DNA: TGCGCCAGCAGCTTGGTGGCGGGAAACAGGGGTTTGAACACTGAAGCTTTCTTT
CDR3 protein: CASSLVAGNRGLNTEAFF

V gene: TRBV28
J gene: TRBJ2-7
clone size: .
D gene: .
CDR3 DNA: TGTGCCAGCACCCGGGGGGCCACCTCGGTCTACGAGCAGTACTTC
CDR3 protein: CASTRGATSVYEQYF

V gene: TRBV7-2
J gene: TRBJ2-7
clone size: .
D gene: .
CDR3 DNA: TGTGCCAGCAGCTTAGCGGCCCGACTATACTCCTACGAGCAGTACTTC
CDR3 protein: CASSLAARLYSYEQYF

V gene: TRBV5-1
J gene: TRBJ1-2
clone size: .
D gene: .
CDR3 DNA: TGCGCCAGCAGCCCCGGGGGGACTAACTATGGCTACACCTTC
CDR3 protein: CASSPGGTNYGYTF

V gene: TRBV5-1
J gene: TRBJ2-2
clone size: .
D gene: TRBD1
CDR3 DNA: TGCGCCAGCAGCTTTCATTCCGGGACAGGGTACGGCGGGGAGCTGTTTTTT
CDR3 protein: CASSFHSGTGYGGELFF

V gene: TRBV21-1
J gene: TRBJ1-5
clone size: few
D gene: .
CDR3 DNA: TGTGCCAGCAGCAAGGTCCTTATTACACGTCAGCCCCAGCATTTT
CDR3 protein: CASSKVLITRQPQHF